This T cell receptor (beta chain) was documented in a study of blood T cell repertoires in COVID-19. CDR1 is KGHDR, CDR2 SFDVKD, per germline. Trimming cost V 3 bases and J 3 bases, with 5 bases left between them. This CDR3 region has 13 residues. Here immunoSEQ multiplex PCR was the method, and the copy in TCRdb shows in-frame clones only, minus some. The data contain over 100,000 clones, roughly 84% of them singletons. Sequenced input: peripheral blood. The TCR sequence derives from a woman over 75 with active or convalescent COVID-19. The chain recombines TRBV24-1 with TRBJ2-1; D call uncertain. The CDR3 region is CATSDVLYNEQFF. The DNA for the CDR3 is TGTGCCACCAGTGATGTTCTCTACAATGAGCAGTTCTTC.